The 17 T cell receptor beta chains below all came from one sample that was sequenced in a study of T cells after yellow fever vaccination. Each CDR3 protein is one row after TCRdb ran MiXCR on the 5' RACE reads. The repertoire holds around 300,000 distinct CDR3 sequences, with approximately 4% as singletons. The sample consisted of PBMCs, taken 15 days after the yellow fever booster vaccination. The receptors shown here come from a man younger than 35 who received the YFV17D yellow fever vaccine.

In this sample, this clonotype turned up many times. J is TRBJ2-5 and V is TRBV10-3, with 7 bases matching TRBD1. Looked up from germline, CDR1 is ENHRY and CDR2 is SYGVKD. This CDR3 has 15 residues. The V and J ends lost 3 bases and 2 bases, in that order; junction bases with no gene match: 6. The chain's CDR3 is CAISDPQTGQETQYF. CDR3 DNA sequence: TGTGCCATCAGTGACCCACAGACAGGGCAAGAGACCCAGTACTTC.

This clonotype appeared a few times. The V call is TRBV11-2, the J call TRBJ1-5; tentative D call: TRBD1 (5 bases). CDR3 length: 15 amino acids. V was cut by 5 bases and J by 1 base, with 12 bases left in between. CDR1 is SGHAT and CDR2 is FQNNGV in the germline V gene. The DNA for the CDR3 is TGTGCCAGCAGCCGGGGGTCAGAGAGCAATCAGCCCCAGCATTTT. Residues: CASSRGSESNQPQHF.

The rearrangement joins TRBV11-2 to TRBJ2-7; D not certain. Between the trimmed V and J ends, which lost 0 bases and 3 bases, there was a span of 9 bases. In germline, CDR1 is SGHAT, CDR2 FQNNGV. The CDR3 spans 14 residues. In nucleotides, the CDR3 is TGTGCCAGCAGCTTAGACTGGGCGGACTACGAGCAGTACTTC. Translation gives CASSLDWADYEQYF.

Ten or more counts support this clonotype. The CDR3 spells CASSVLGLDPIGTDTQYF. Written as DNA, the CDR3 is TGTGCCAGCAGCGTATTAGGACTGGACCCTATAGGGACAGATACGCAGTATTTT. The rearrangement links TRBV9 to TRBJ2-3; TRBD2 might be the D (5 bases). The germline V gene has CDR1 SGDLS and CDR2 YYNGEE. Trimming shortened V by 1 base and J by 3 bases, and 21 bases separated the two germline ends. The CDR3 is made up of 18 amino acids.

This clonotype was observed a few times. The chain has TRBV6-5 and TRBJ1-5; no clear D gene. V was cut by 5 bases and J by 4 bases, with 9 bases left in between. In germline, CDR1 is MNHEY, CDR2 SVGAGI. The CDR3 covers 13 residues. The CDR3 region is CASSRGWNQPQHF. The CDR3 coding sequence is TGTGCCAGCAGTAGAGGGTGGAATCAGCCCCAGCATTTT.

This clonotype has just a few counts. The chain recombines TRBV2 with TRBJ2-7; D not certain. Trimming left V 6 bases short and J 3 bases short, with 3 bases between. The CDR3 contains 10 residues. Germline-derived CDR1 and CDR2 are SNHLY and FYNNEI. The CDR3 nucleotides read TGTGCCAGCAGCAACTACGAGCAGTACTTC. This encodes CASSNYEQYF.

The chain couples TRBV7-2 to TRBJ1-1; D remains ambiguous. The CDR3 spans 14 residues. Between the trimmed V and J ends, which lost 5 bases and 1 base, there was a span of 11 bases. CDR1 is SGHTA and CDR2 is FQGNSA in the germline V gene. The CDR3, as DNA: TGTGCCAGCAGCCTACGAAACTCGAACACTGAAGCTTTCTTT. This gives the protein CASSLRNSNTEAFF.

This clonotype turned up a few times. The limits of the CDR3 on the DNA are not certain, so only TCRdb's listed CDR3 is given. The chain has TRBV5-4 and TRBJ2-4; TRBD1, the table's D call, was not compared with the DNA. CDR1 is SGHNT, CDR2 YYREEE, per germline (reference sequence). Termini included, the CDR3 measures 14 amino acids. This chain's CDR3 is CASSFGPGENIQYF.

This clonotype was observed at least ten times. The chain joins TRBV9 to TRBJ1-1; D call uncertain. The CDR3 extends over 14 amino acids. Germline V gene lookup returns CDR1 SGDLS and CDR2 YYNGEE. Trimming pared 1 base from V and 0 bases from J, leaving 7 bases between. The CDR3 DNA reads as TGTGCCAGCAGCGTATCCGGAATGAACACTGAAGCTTTCTTT. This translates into CASSVSGMNTEAFF.

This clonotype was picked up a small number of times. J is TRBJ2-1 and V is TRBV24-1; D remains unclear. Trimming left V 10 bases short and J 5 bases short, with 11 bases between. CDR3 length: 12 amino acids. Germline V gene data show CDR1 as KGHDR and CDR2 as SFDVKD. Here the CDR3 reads CATGRQDNEQFF. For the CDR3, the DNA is TGTGCCACTGGAAGGCAGGACAATGAGCAGTTCTTC.

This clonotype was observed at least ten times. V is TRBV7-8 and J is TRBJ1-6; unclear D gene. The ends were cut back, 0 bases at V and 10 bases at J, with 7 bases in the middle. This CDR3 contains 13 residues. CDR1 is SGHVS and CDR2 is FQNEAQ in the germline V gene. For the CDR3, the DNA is TGTGCCAGCAGCTTAGCATTCGGGTCACCCCTCCACTTT. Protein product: CASSLAFGSPLHF.

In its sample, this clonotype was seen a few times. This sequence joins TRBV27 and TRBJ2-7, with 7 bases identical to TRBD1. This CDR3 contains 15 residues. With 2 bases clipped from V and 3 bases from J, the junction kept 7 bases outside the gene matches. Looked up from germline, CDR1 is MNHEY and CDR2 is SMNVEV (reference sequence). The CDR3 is CASSLQGDPFYEQYF. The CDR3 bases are TGTGCCAGCAGTTTACAGGGGGACCCTTTCTACGAGCAGTACTTC.

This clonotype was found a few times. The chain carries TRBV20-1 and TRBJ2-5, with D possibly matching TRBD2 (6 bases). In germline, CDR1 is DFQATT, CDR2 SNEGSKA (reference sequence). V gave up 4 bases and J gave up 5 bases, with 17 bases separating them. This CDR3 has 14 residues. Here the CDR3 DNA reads TGCAGTGCTACACCCAGGCGGGGCGATGAGACCCAGTACTTC. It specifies CSATPRRGDETQYF.

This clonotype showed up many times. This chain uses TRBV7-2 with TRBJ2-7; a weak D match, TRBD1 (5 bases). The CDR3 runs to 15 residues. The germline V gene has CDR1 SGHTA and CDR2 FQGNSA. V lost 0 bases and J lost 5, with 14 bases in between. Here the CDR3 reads CASSLAGPLYNEQYF. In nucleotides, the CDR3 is TGTGCCAGCAGCTTAGCGGGGCCCCTCTACAACGAGCAGTACTTC.

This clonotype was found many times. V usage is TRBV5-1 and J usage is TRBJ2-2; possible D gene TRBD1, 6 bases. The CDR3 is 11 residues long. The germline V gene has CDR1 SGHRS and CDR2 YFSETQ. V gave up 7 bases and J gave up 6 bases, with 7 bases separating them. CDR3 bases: TGCGCCAGCCACAGGGCCGGGGAGCTGTTTTTT. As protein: CASHRAGELFF.

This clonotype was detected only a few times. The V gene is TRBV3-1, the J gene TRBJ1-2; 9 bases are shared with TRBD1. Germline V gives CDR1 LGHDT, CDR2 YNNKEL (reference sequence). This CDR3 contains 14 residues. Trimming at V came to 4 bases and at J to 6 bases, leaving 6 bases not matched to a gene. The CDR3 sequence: CASSPGTGSNGYTF. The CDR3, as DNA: TGTGCCAGCAGCCCCGGGACAGGGTCGAATGGCTACACCTTC. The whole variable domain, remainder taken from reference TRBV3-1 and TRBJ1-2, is DTAVSQTPKYLVTQMGNDKSIKCEQNLGHDTMYWYKQDSKKFLKIMFSYNNKELIINETVPNRFSPKSPDKAHLNLHINSLELGDSAVYFCASSPGTGSNGYTFGSGTRLTVV.

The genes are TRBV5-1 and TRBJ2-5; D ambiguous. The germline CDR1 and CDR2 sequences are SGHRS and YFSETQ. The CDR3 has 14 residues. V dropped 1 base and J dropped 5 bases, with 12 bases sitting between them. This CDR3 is CASSLTHVGETQYF. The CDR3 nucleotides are TGCGCCAGCAGCTTGACACACGTTGGGGAGACCCAGTACTTC.